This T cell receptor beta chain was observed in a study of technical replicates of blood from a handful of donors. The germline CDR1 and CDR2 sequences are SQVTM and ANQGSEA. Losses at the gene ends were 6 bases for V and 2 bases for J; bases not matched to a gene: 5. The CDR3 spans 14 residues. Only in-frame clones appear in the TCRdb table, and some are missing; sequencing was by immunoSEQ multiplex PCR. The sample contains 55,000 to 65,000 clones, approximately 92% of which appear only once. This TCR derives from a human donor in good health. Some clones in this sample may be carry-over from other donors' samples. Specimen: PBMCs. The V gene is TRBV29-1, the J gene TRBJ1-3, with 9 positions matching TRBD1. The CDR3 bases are TGCAGCGTATGGGACAGGGCGGCTGGAAACACCATATATTTT. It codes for CSVWDRAAGNTIYF.